The entry below gives a single T cell receptor beta chain sequence along with its context. Its specificity is not known. A much larger clone sits a single nucleotide away, making a read error possible. The entry originates in a study of tumor-infiltrating lymphocytes in primary liver carcinoma. Germline V lookup: CDR1 MDHEN, CDR2 SYDVKM. The CDR3 covers 13 residues. Unsorted bulk tissue, about 19-32 mg of it, served as the source for co-extraction of RNA and DNA. Study-level points and caveats: Paired tumor-adjacent and tumor-blood samples overlapped less than tumor region pairs did. Tumor tissue displayed a significantly greater top-250-clone fraction than blood (p = 0.039).

From approximately 530 ng of total RNA, TCR beta-specific cDNA was reverse-transcribed using a constant-region primer. Libraries covering TCR beta were generated through three nested multiplex PCR rounds (using a slightly modified ARM-PCR). In the first two PCR rounds, TRBV1-TRBV30 forward primers were paired with a C-beta reverse primer, and each round lasted roughly 9 cycles. TCRdb redid the calling of the multiplex PCR reads with MiXCR, one entry per CDR3 protein. The sample carries about 78,000 distinct CDR3 sequences, roughly three quarters recorded once. The origin of this receptor is a man aged 35 to 55 with primary liver carcinoma and hepatitis B virus infection. Sample: liver tumor tissue from sampling region 4. Described subset: tumor region T4, right-lateral pole. The chain carries TRBV28 and TRBJ1-5; no definite D call. The CDR3 nucleotides are TGTGCCAGCAGGGCTCAAAGCAATAAGCCCCAGCATTTT. Translating it yields CASRAQSNKPQHF. The full variable domain, its missing parts supplied by reference TRBV28 and TRBJ1-5, is DVKVTQSSRYLVKRTGEKVFLECVQDMDHENMFWYRQDPGLGLRLIYFSYDVKMKEKGDIPEGYSVSREKKERFSLILESASTNQTSMYLCASRAQSNKPQHFGDGTRLSIL.